This T cell receptor (beta chain) was identified in a study of vaccination and CD4 T cells after COVID-19. The wider study: In culture, cells were exposed to overlapping spike peptides from SARS-CoV-2, HCoV-NL63, HCoV-OC43 and HCoV-229E.

The treatment is: roughly 11-day PBMC culture with coronavirus spike peptide pools or control peptides (ViraFEST assay). Peptide pools at 8.5 to 10 ug/ml stimulated approximately 2 million PBMCs per well with 10 IU/ml IL-2. An Oncomine TCR Beta short-read assay was used to sequence the DNA from cultured CD4+ T cells. TCRdb re-analysed the PCR reads in MiXCR, keeping a single row per CDR3 protein. The sample has approximately 15,000 distinct CDR3 sequences; under 60% are singletons. With respect to this clonotype: Its antigen is unknown.

Regarding the study as a whole: Relatively small numbers of convalescent patients were studied, with no early post-infection timepoints included.

V shed 3 bases, J shed 3 bases, and the junction held 8 bases outside the gene matches. The CDR3 extends over 16 amino acids. Germline-derived CDR1 and CDR2 are MNHEY and SMNVEV (reference sequence). The receptor's source is a human donor who had recovered from COVID-19. The material was CD4+ T cells from blood, cultured in vitro, obtained before SARS-CoV-2 vaccination. This chain uses TRBV27 with TRBJ1-5; 7 nucleotides match TRBD1. DNA of the CDR3: TGTGCCAGCAGTTTGATGTCCGGACAGGCCAATCAGCCCCAGCATTTT. Protein sequence: CASSLMSGQANQPQHF.